This T cell receptor beta chain is from a study of blood T cell repertoires in COVID-19. About the research overall: T cells, B-cell-depleted T cells, or PBMCs provided the cDNA or gDNA that served as material.

In the original analysis: Researchers report that nucleated cell counts were estimated from reference gene primer amplification. Assay: immunoSEQ multiplex PCR; the TCRdb copy retains only in-frame clones and omits some. The V and J calls and clone size are taken from that table; D and trimming were inferred from the DNA. There are hundreds of thousands of clones in the sample; about four fifths occur only once, and 8.2% lies in the top ten. Germline-derived CDR1 and CDR2 are DFQATT and SNEGSKA (reference sequence). Trimming pared 7 bases from V and 3 bases from J, leaving 10 bases between. The CDR3 runs to 11 residues.

The receptor comes from a woman aged 45-65 years with acute or convalescent COVID-19. Sequences were obtained from peripheral blood. This rearrangement joins TRBV20-1 to TRBJ2-7; D remains unclear. Here the CDR3 reads CSVPTDYEQYF. DNA of the CDR3: TGCAGTGTCCCGACTGACTACGAGCAGTACTTC.